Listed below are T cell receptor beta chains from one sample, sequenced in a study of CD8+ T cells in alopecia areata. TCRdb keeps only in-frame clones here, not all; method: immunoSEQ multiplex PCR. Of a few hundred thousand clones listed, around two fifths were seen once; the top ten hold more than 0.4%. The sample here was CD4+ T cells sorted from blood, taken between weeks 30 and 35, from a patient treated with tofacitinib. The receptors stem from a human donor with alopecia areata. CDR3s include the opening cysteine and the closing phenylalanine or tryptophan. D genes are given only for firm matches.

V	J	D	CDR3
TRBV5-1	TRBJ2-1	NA	CASSLGGLTQDEQFF
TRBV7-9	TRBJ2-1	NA	CASSFVQGNEQFF
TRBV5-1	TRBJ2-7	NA	CASSLEPSSYEQYF
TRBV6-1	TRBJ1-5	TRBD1	CASSDPRDRAYQPQHF
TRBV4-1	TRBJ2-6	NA	CASSLAGANVLTF
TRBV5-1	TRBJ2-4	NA	CASSLGQGLAKNIQYF
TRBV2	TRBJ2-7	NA	CASGTKSGIDAGEQYF
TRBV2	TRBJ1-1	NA	CASSERARTEAFF
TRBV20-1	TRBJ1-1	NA	CSARDDTEAFF
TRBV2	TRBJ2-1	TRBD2	CASKRDGSYNEQFF
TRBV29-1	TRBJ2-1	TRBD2	CSVEDRPGGSVGNEQFF
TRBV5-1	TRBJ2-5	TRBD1	CASSLDLQGGQTQYF
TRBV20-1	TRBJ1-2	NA	CSATGGYTF
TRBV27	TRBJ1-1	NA	CASSARAGVNTEAFF
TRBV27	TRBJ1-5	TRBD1	CASMMTGVRGNQPQHF
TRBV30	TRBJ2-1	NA	CAGGHRINNEQFF
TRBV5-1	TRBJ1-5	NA	CASSFGLNQPQHF
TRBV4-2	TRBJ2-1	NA	CASSQGSTAGIEQFF
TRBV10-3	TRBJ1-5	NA	CAARGQSGNQPQHF
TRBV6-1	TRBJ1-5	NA	CASTPGGHQPQHF
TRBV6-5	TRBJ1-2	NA	CASSYADSLQSYTF
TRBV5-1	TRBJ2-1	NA	CASSLTSYNEQFF
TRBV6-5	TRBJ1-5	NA	CASSYSRTNSNQPQHF
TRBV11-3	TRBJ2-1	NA	CASSSVFSSSYNEQFF
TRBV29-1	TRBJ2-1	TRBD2	CSVELAGLYNEQFF
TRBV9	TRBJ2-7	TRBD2	CASSVGGGRFDEQYF
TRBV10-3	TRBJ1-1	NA	CAIKRQDNAEAFF
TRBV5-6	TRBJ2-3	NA	CASSLFSVDTQYF
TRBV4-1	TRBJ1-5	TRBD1	CASSQDTGARYQPQHF
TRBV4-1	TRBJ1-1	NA	CASSVPGRSWGDRRTEAFF
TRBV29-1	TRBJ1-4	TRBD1	CSYRGLGEKLFF
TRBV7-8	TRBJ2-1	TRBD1	CASSLRTGGGGEQFF
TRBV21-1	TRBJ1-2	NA	CASSKAPRQGQGGYTF
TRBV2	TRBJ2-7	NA	CASSERTLYEQYF
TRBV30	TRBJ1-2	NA	CALSYSGTRGYTF
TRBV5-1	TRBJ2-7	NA	CASSLGRTPYEQYF
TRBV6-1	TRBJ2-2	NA	CASNLWANTGELFF
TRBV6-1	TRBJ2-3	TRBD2	CASSGAGRTDTQYF
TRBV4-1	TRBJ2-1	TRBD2	CASSQEGAGGPYNEQFF
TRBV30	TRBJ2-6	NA	CALPRAGANVLTF
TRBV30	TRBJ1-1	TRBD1	CAWKFTGTGDTEAFF
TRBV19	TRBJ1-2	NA	CASSMDSYYGYTF